This TCR beta chain was sequenced in a study of blood T cell repertoires in COVID-19. In the source study's methods: Estimates of nucleated cell counts were drawn from the amplification of reference gene primers. Sequenced by immunoSEQ multiplex PCR; TCRdb stores in-frame clones only, minus some. For V, J and clone size, that table is used; D and trimming come from the DNA. The sample lists roughly 400,000 clones, about 88% seen once, with 1.4% in the top ten. Per the germline V gene, CDR1 is MNHEY and CDR2 is SMNVEV (reference sequence). The CDR3 consists of 14 residues. The V and J ends lost 3 bases and 4 bases respectively, with 12 bases between them.

The source of this sequence is a woman aged 18-29 years who had been exposed to COVID-19. The chain is built from TRBV27 and TRBJ1-2, with D perhaps matching TRBD1 (5 bases). The sequenced sample was PBMCs or T cells enriched from blood (not recorded which). The chain's CDR3 is CASSLGGPFYGYTF. Written as DNA, the CDR3 is TGTGCCAGCAGTTTGGGGGGACCTTTCTATGGCTACACCTTC.